This is a list of T cell receptor beta chains from one sample in a study of T cell repertoires in cytomegalovirus infection. Their recognized antigens are unknown. TCRdb re-called the reads with MiXCR, one entry per CDR3 protein. The sample lists about 920,000 distinct CDR3 sequences; about 33% were seen once. This specimen consisted of cultured CD8+ T cells from PBMCs, obtained from culture after CMV antigen stimulation. Source of these receptors: a human donor in good health (CMV status not recorded). Some clones in this sample may be carry-over from other donors' samples. CDR3s include the opening cysteine and the closing phenylalanine or tryptophan. A D gene is named only where the DNA matches it firmly. For some rows the clone size is stated as once, few or many, or as a class when expanded; others skip it.

TRBV20-1	-	-	TRBJ1-1	TGCAGTGCTCCCGACACTGAAGCTTTCTTT	CSAPDTEAFF
TRBV12-3/TRBV12-4	-	TRBD1	TRBJ2-7	TGTGCCAGCAGCCTCACCGGGACAGGGGCGAATAACGAGCAGTACTTC	CASSLTGTGANNEQYF
TRBV12-3/TRBV12-4	-	-	TRBJ2-7	TGTGCCAGCAGTCACAGAGAGGCCTACGAGCAGTACTTC	CASSHREAYEQYF
TRBV20-1	-	TRBD1	TRBJ1-2	TGCAGTGCTAGAGATTACAGGGGGCATGACTATGGCTACACCTTC	CSARDYRGHDYGYTF
TRBV6-5	once	-	TRBJ2-5	TGTGCCAGCAGTCTTACAGGCTCCTCGATGATCCGAAAGACTTTC	CASSLTGSSMIRKTF
TRBV6-6	-	-	TRBJ2-1	TGTGCCAGCGGGCTTCAAGGGTGGGCCAATGAGCAGTTCTTC	CASGLQGWANEQFF
TRBV11-3	few	TRBD2	TRBJ2-3	TGTGCCAGCAGCTCGAGGACTAGTGGTAAAGGGGTAGAGACGCAGTATTTT	CASSSRTSGKGVETQYF
TRBV10-3	-	-	TRBJ2-7	TGTGCCATCAGTGAGGGGTACGAGCAGTACTTC	CAISEGYEQYF
TRBV6-5	few	-	TRBJ2-2	TGTGCCAGCAGTATCAACAGGGAGGGGAACGGGGAGCTGTTTTTT	CASSINREGNGELFF
TRBV10-3	few	-	TRBJ2-7	TGTGCCATGGGGGACACCTCGTTATCCTACGAGCAGTACTTC	CAMGDTSLSYEQYF
TRBV12-3/TRBV12-4	few	-	TRBJ1-1	TGTGCCAGCAGTCCCCCCCCACAGAGGGTGGGAACTGAAGCTTTCTTT	CASSPPPQRVGTEAFF
TRBV7-9	-	TRBD1	TRBJ1-5	TGTGCCAGCAGCTTCAACCCGGGACAGAATTATAGCAATCAGCCCCAGCATTTT	CASSFNPGQNYSNQPQHF
TRBV29-1	few	TRBD2	TRBJ2-3	TGCAGCGTCCCCGGACTAGTACAAGATACGCAGTATTTT	CSVPGLVQDTQYF
TRBV7-9	few	-	TRBJ1-2	TGTGCCAGCAGGTCGGAAATCGAACCGACCGGTTATGGCTACACCTTC	CASRSEIEPTGYGYTF
TRBV27	-	-	TRBJ1-2	TGTGCCAGCAGTTTAGCCGGGACAAGTAATGACTACACCTTC	CASSLAGTSNDYTF
TRBV15	few	-	TRBJ2-5	TGTGCCACCAGCACCATAATAATGACTGGGGACCAAGAGACCCAGTACTTC	CATSTIIMTGDQETQYF
TRBV7-8	few	-	TRBJ1-2	TGTGCCAGCAGCCCGAGGGAACGACAGACTAACTATGGCTACACCTTC	CASSPRERQTNYGYTF
TRBV27	many	-	TRBJ1-5	TGTGCCAGCAGCTCAGACAGAGGAGATCAGCCCCAGCATTTT	CASSSDRGDQPQHF
TRBV12-3/TRBV12-4	-	-	TRBJ1-1	TGTGCCAGCAGGGCACAAGGCACTGAAGCTTTCTTT	CASRAQGTEAFF